Described below is a single T cell receptor (beta chain) sequence and its context. Random hexamers were used to reverse transcribe an amount of about 0.5 to 1 ug RNA. A single record per CDR3 protein comes from TCRdb applying MiXCR to the immunoSEQ multiplex PCR reads. The data show roughly 120,000 distinct CDR3 sequences, with about 95% seen just once and more than 0.095% held by the top ten. Germline CDR1 KGHDR, CDR2 SFDVKD. Trimming left V 4 bases short and J 4 bases short, with 12 bases between. This CDR3 is built from 14 residues. This specimen comes from a study of CD8 T cells in Susac syndrome.

This TCR was sampled from a human donor in good health. Specimen: CD4+ T cells from PBMCs. This chain joins TRBV24-1 and TRBJ1-2; the D gene is possibly TRBD1 (6 bases). The CDR3 loop reads CATSDRDRFYGYTF. The CDR3, as DNA: TGTGCCACCAGTGACCGAGACAGGTTCTATGGCTACACCTTC.